Here is one TCR beta chain with its context. The antigen it recognizes is unknown. Per-base qualities were not stored, and no clone one base away is much larger. The cysteine opens and the phenylalanine closes a CDR3 of 15 amino acids. The DNA shown is the 45-base CDR3, in frame from base 1. The CDR1 and CDR2 encoded by the germline V gene are KGHSH and LQKENI. A distance of 15 bases separates the germline ends of V and J, which lose 8 bases and 2 bases respectively. The sample belongs to a study of control samples from healthy donors and cancer patients (dated by TCRdb to about 2020). Receptor libraries were prepared by the immunoSEQ multiplex PCR assay. Sourced from immuneACCESS, this table was stored by TCRdb with only in-frame sequences that have V and J called. A share of the clones is absent; for the studies checked, an unresolved V gene accounts for under half, and the remainder has no known explanation. For this sample there are about 64,000 clones; 92% appear just once. About 1.8% of the sample belongs to the ten largest clones.

Sequences were obtained from PBMCs. The sequence links TRBV18 to TRBJ1-4; there is no confident call for the D gene. This TCR derives from a man aged 40-50 years with colorectal cancer. The DNA reads TGTGCCAGCACCGAACGGGGTCTGACTAATGAAAAACTGTTTTTT. The translation is CASTERGLTNEKLFF.